Presented here are 22 T cell receptor beta chains from one specimen sequenced in a study of Graves' ophthalmopathy and Graves' hyperthyroidism. Amplification targeted the TCR beta CDR3 regions, with RNA transcripts as the source material. HTBI primers were used in a first-round RT-PCR, which preceded a second-round multiplex PCR. TCRdb redid the calling of the multiplex PCR reads with MiXCR, one entry per CDR3 protein. The data show 500,000 to 600,000 distinct CDR3 sequences, roughly 39% seen once. Sequencing was done on a sample of peripheral blood or thyroid tissue (not recorded which). These receptor sequences come from an adult man with Graves' hyperthyroidism.

Concerning this clonotype: Germline and junction disagree at one end, which may indicate a read error. V and J are TRBV10-3 and TRBJ1-1; 11 nucleotides align to TRBD1. Germline CDR1 and CDR2: ENHRY and SYGVKD. The CDR3 has 16 amino acids. The CDR3 reads CATSDPGTGGGTEAFF. In DNA form, the CDR3 reads TGTGCCACCAGTGACCCCGGGACAGGGGGGGGCACTGAAGCTTTCTTT.

The sample holds many counts of this clonotype. This chain connects TRBV25-1 to TRBJ2-2, with D perhaps assigned TRBD1 or TRBD2 (6 bases each). Between the trimmed V and J ends, which lost 4 bases and 5 bases, there was a span of 17 bases. The length of the CDR3 is 16 residues. The germline CDR1 and CDR2 sequences are MGHDK and SYGVNS. The CDR3: CASSGRRDKRTGELFF. In DNA form, the CDR3 reads TGTGCCAGCAGTGGGAGGAGGGACAAACGGACCGGGGAGCTGTTTTTT.

This clonotype has at least ten counts. The genes are TRBV19 and TRBJ1-5, with D uncertain. Deletions cut 4 bases from V and 5 bases from J, with 12 bases between. Germline CDR1 is LNHDA and CDR2 is SQIVND (reference sequence). CDR3 size: 14 residues. The CDR3 spells CASSNLGLDQPQHF. The CDR3 nucleotides are TGTGCCAGTAGTAATCTCGGGCTAGATCAGCCCCAGCATTTT.

This clonotype appeared a single time. J is TRBJ2-5 and V is TRBV11-1; D call uncertain. Trimming removed 8 bases from V and 1 base from J, with 14 bases in between. The CDR3 has 14 residues. The germline V gene encodes CDR1 SGHAT and CDR2 FQDESV (reference sequence). The CDR3 region has the DNA TGTGCCAGCTCACCGCCAACAATCCAAGAGACCCAGTACTTC. As protein: CASSPPTIQETQYF.

This clonotype is a singleton in its sample. J is TRBJ1-3 and V is TRBV15, with TRBD1 matching 7 bases. The CDR3 has 16 amino acids. V gave up 3 bases and J gave up 0 bases; unmatched junction bases: 5. CDR1 is LNHNV and CDR2 is YYDKDF in the germline V gene (reference sequence). CDR3 sequence: CATSSPGTASGNTIYF. The DNA for the CDR3 is TGTGCCACCAGCAGCCCCGGGACAGCCTCTGGAAACACCATATATTTT.

This sequence joins TRBV20-1 and TRBJ1-1; maybe TRBD1 (5 bases). V was clipped by 3 bases and J by 6 bases, with 14 bases between them. Germline V gene data show CDR1 as DFQATT and CDR2 as SNEGSKA (reference sequence). The CDR3 totals 13 residues. CDR3 in amino acids: CSARWERGSEAFF. CDR3 DNA: TGCAGTGCTAGGTGGGAGAGGGGATCTGAAGCTTTCTTT.

This clonotype appeared many times. The chain has TRBV28 and TRBJ1-2, with 9 bases lining up with TRBD1. The CDR3 length is 15 residues. Losses at the gene ends were 5 bases for V and 6 bases for J; bases not matched to a gene: 10. The V gene's germline CDR1 is MDHEN and CDR2 SYDVKM. CDR3 region: CASSAPGTGRDGYTF. CDR3 bases: TGTGCCAGCAGTGCTCCCGGGACAGGGCGTGATGGCTACACCTTC.

The chain joins TRBV7-6 to TRBJ1-5; D is possibly TRBD1 (5 bases). Germline V gene lookup returns CDR1 SGHVS and CDR2 FNYEAQ. V was shortened by 1 base and J by 7 bases, with 11 bases between the two germline ends. There are 14 residues in the CDR3. The CDR3, as DNA: TGTGCCAGCAGCTTAGAAGGGGCTGGACAGCCCCAGCATTTT. Its translation is CASSLEGAGQPQHF.

The sample holds one count of this clonotype. The genes are TRBV7-9 and TRBJ2-5; D call uncertain. The germline CDR1 and CDR2 sequences are SEHNR and FQNEAQ (reference sequence). The V and J ends lost 4 bases and 9 bases respectively, with 12 bases between them. This CDR3 is 12 amino acids long. CDR3 DNA: TGTGCCAGCAGCTCCAGCGATCAGCCCCAGTACTTC. Amino acid sequence: CASSSSDQPQYF. Together with reference TRBV7-9 and TRBJ2-5, the CDR3 gives the full variable domain: DTGVSQNPRHKITKRGQNVTFRCDPISEHNRLYWYRQTLGQGPEFLTYFQNEAQLEKSRLLSDRFSAERPKGSFSTLEIQRTEQGDSAMYLCASSSSDQPQYFGPGTRLLVL.

This clonotype was recorded at least ten times. V gene TRBV14 combines with J gene TRBJ2-5; TRBD2 might be the D (5 bases). Germline CDR1 is SGHDN and CDR2 is FVKESK. This CDR3 region has 15 residues. Trimming removed 4 bases from V and 3 bases from J, with 15 bases in between. CDR3 nucleotide sequence: TGTGCCAGCAGCCTCGTAGGACGGGGTGAAGAGACCCAGTACTTC. As protein: CASSLVGRGEETQYF. Full variable domain (outside the CDR3, taken from reference TRBV14 and TRBJ2-5): EAGVTQFPSHSVIEKGQTVTLRCDPISGHDNLYWYRRVMGKEIKFLLHFVKESKQDESGMPNNRFLAERTGGTYSTLKVQPAELEDSGVYFCASSLVGRGEETQYFGPGTRLLVL.

To note about this clonotype: At one end, the junction sequence differs from germline, possibly due to a read error. This chain connects TRBV7-2 to TRBJ2-7; a weak D match, TRBD1 (5 bases). The CDR3 covers 17 residues. Germline V gives CDR1 SGHTA, CDR2 FQGNSA. CDR3 amino acids: CASSLAPHDPAGYERYF. DNA of the CDR3: TGTGCCAGCAGCTTAGCCCCTCATGATCCGGCAGGGTACGAGCGGTACTTC.

This clonotype was observed a handful of times. The CDR3 DNA follows: TGTGCCACCCAGAAGTCTAGCGGGAGCGGTACGCAGTATTTT. This translates into CATQKSSGSGTQYF. The genes are TRBV24-1 and TRBJ2-3; TRBD2 agrees at 10 bases. Per germline, CDR1 KGHDR and CDR2 SFDVKD. With V trimmed by 9 bases and J by 8 bases, 10 bases remained unmatched. There are 14 residues in the CDR3.

As to this clonotype: Its ends do not fully match the called genes, so a read error is possible. J is TRBJ2-3 and V is TRBV29-1; no definite D call. The CDR3 totals 13 residues. Germline CDR1 reads SQVTM; CDR2 reads ANQGSEA. Written as DNA, the CDR3 is TGCAGCGTCGAAGGGCCCAGAGAGGATACGCAGTATTTT. Translated: CSVEGPREDTQYF.

This clonotype turned up a few times. At one boundary the junction diverges from the germline segment, which might be a read error. The chain joins TRBV5-8 to TRBJ1-1, with D uncertain. Germline assignment: CDR1 SGHTS and CDR2 YDEGEE. The CDR3 length is 15 residues. Here the CDR3 reads CASSLSGSLNTEAFF. DNA for the CDR3: TGCGCCAGCAGCTTGTCGGGATCCCTGAACACTGAAGCTTTCTTT.

Comment on this clonotype: A much bigger clone sits one base away, suggesting this may be a read error. The chain joins TRBV7-9 to TRBJ1-3, with D unresolved. The V gene's germline CDR1 is SEHNR and CDR2 FQNEAQ (reference sequence). The CDR3 runs 13 residues. CDR3 sequence: CASSLADGNTIHF. Here the CDR3 DNA reads TGTGCCAGCAGCTTGGCAGATGGAAACACCATACATTTT.

This clonotype was seen ten or more times. This chain uses TRBV28 with TRBJ2-7; the match to TRBD1 covers 10 bases. Germline V gives CDR1 MDHEN, CDR2 SYDVKM. This CDR3 has 13 amino acids. The trim removed 6 bases at V and 5 bases at J, leaving 4 bases unmatched. The CDR3 spells CASSPGQGNEQYF. CDR3 DNA sequence: TGTGCCAGCAGCCCGGGACAGGGGAACGAGCAGTACTTC.

This clonotype was found many times. This sequence joins TRBV7-8 and TRBJ1-3; D is unclear. Between the trimmed V and J ends, which lost 3 bases and 4 bases, there was a span of 10 bases. The CDR3 spans 14 residues. Germline values: CDR1 SGHVS, CDR2 FQNEAQ. CDR3: CASSFSDGGNTIYF. The CDR3 region has the DNA TGTGCCAGCAGCTTCTCAGACGGAGGAAACACCATATATTTT. Supplemented by reference TRBV7-8 and TRBJ1-3, the full variable domain reads GAGVSQSPRYKVAKRGQDVALRCDPISGHVSLFWYQQALGQGPEFLTYFQNEAQLDKSGLPSDRFFAERPEGSVSTLKIQRTQQEDSAVYLCASSFSDGGNTIYFGEGSWLTVV.

With regard to this clonotype: The junction differs from germline at one of its ends, possibly a read error. The chain uses TRBV3-1 and TRBJ2-7, with 7 bases aligning to TRBD1. The CDR3 consists of 15 residues. The germline V gene encodes CDR1 LGHDT and CDR2 YNNKEL (reference sequence). This CDR3 is CASSKETVEGAVQYF. CDR3 DNA: TGTGCCAGCAGCAAAGAAACGGTCGAGGGGGCGGTGCAGTACTTC.

This clonotype was found once. The V and J genes are TRBV10-3 and TRBJ1-1; unclear D gene. CDR3 length equals 11 residues. CDR1 ENHRY and CDR2 SYGVKD come from the germline V gene. Trimming pared 6 bases from V and 7 bases from J, leaving 9 bases between. CDR3 in DNA: TGTGCCATCAGGGACGCGGTTGAAGCTTTCTTT. It codes for CAIRDAVEAFF.

This clonotype was seen at least ten times. The chain is built from TRBV6-5 and TRBJ2-5; 9 nucleotides line up with TRBD2. The ends lost 2 bases at V and 3 bases at J; junction bases unmatched: 7. The CDR3 totals 16 residues. The germline CDR1 and CDR2 sequences are MNHEY and SVGAGI. The DNA of the CDR3 is TGTGCCAGCAGTTACACGCGCGGGAGGGATGAAGAGACCCAGTACTTC. This codes for CASSYTRGRDEETQYF.

This clonotype came up many times. The CDR3 DNA is TGTGCCAGCAGTCCGCCGGGACTTGTTACCGGGGAGCTGTTTTTT. Amino acid sequence: CASSPPGLVTGELFF. This chain connects TRBV25-1 to TRBJ2-2; perhaps TRBD2 as D (6 bases). CDR3 length: 15 amino acids. V was pared by 5 bases and J by 5 bases, with 15 bases between. Germline CDR1 is MGHDK and CDR2 is SYGVNS.

The chain joins TRBV5-1 to TRBJ1-1; D possibly corresponds to TRBD1 (5 bases). The CDR3 runs to 16 residues. Germline-derived CDR1 and CDR2 are SGHRS and YFSETQ. Trimming took 0 bases from V and 14 from J, leaving 26 bases between them. The CDR3 reads CASSLGQGRNYNEQFF. The CDR3 coding sequence is TGCGCCAGCAGCTTGGGTCAGGGTAGGAACTACAATGAGCAGTTCTTT.